This TCR beta chain was obtained from a study of T cells in Graves' hyperthyroidism and ophthalmopathy. This CDR3 has 16 amino acids. V shed 6 bases and J 3 bases; nucleotides not matched to a gene: 12. Germline V gene lookup returns CDR1 SGHRS and CDR2 YFSETQ. It was RNA transcripts that yielded the amplified TCR beta CDR3 regions. HTBI primers were used for first-round RT-PCR of the TCR CDR3. One entry per CDR3 protein results from TCRdb running MiXCR on the multiplex PCR reads. The sample contains about 300,000 distinct CDR3 sequences, roughly 19% of which appear only once. Material for sequencing was blood. The sequence was collected from a man in his fifties with Graves' ophthalmopathy. The V call is TRBV5-1, the J call TRBJ2-7; 10 nucleotides agree with TRBD2. The CDR3 loop is CASTGTEAGGFYEQYF. The DNA of the CDR3 is TGCGCCAGCACTGGGACGGAAGCGGGAGGGTTCTACGAGCAGTACTTC.